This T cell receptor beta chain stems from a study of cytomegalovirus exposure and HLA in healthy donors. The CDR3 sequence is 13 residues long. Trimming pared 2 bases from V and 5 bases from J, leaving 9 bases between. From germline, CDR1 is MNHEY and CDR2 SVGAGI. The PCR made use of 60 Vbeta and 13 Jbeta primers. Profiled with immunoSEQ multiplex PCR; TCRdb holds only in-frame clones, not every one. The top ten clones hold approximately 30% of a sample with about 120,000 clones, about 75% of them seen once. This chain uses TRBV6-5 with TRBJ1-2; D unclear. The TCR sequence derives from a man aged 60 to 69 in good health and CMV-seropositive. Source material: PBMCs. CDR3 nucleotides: TGTGCCAGCAGTTACGACGACATATATGGCTACACCTTC. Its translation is CASSYDDIYGYTF.